This T cell receptor (beta chain) was sequenced in a study of blood T cell repertoires in COVID-19. As handled by the study authors: Counts of nucleated cells, estimated from reference gene primer amplification, were obtained. Sequencing used immunoSEQ multiplex PCR; TCRdb keeps in-frame clones, though not all of them. D and trimming come from the DNA, and the V and J calls and clone size come from that table. The sample includes approximately 190,000 clones, approximately 90% of them seen just once. CDR3 length: 12 residues. The ends were cut back, 5 bases at V and 5 bases at J, with 9 bases in the middle. Per germline, CDR1 SGHAT and CDR2 FQNNGV.

The sequencing sample was made of peripheral blood. V usage is TRBV11-2 and J usage is TRBJ1-1, with no clear D. The clonotype comes from a man aged 45 to 65 with acute or convalescent COVID-19. CDR3 DNA sequence: TGTGCCAGCAGCGCCGGGAGGACTGAAGCTTTCTTT. It encodes CASSAGRTEAFF.